The next 10 T cell receptor beta chains were all read from a single sample in a study of beta chain features in type 1 diabetes. General study findings and limits: TCRB CDR3s from Type 1 diabetes patients were moderately but significantly shorter in all four CD4+ subsets.

Antigens of these TCRs are unknown. The sequenced template was cDNA made from the entire isolated RNA. Assay used: immunoSEQ multiplex PCR; TCRdb lists only in-frame clones, some missing. The table shows 200,000 to 300,000 clones, with around 21% occurring only once. Sequencing was done on a sample of naive CD4+ T cells from blood. Receptors were obtained from a woman aged 40 to 55 with type 1 diabetes.

The J gene is TRBJ1-5, the V gene TRBV9; 10 bases line up with TRBD1. Germline assignment: CDR1 SGDLS and CDR2 YYNGEE. The CDR3 has 16 amino acids. The V and J ends lost 3 bases and 2 bases, in that order; junction bases with no gene match: 5. CDR3 nucleotide sequence: TGTGCCAGCAGCGCGGGGACAGGGGTGGGCAATCAGCCCCAGCATTTT. It is translated as CASSAGTGVGNQPQHF.

The J gene is TRBJ1-6, the V gene TRBV7-9; no reliable D call. In germline, CDR1 is SEHNR, CDR2 FQNEAQ (reference sequence). V lost 5 bases to trimming and J lost 4 bases, with 12 bases between them. The CDR3 has 15 residues. In DNA form, the CDR3 reads TGTGCCAGCAGCCCAACGGGTTATTATAATTCACCCCTCCACTTT. Encoded protein: CASSPTGYYNSPLHF.

This clone was seen more than once but under ten times. This rearrangement joins TRBV30 to TRBJ1-5, with 9 bases fitting TRBD1. CDR1 is GTSNPN, CDR2 SVGIG, per germline (reference sequence). J lost 1 base, V lost 6 bases, and 4 bases had no gene match. The CDR3 extends over 14 amino acids. CDR3 region: CACTGQGSNQPQHF. CDR3 bases: TGTGCCTGCACAGGACAGGGGAGCAATCAGCCCCAGCATTTT.

The chain recombines TRBV5-4 with TRBJ2-1; the D gene is possibly TRBD2 (6 bases). Per germline, CDR1 SGHNT and CDR2 YYREEE (reference sequence). V was pared by 1 base and J by 5 bases, with 13 bases between. The CDR3 extends over 15 amino acids. CDR3 nucleotide sequence: TGTGCCAGCAGCTTGCGAGGCGGGACCCACAATGAGCAGTTCTTC. Protein: CASSLRGGTHNEQFF.

This clone was found a few times. The chain combines TRBV7-2 with TRBJ2-2; D possibly corresponds to TRBD2 (7 bases). Trimming removed 5 bases at V and 4 bases at J, with 17 bases between. CDR1 SGHTA and CDR2 FQGNSA come from the germline V gene. The CDR3 is 16 residues long. CDR3 residues: CASSLWGGRGTGELFF. CDR3 in DNA: TGTGCCAGCAGCCTCTGGGGGGGCCGCGGCACCGGGGAGCTGTTTTTT.

J is TRBJ2-1 and V is TRBV25-1; D is uncertain. V was pared by 6 bases and J by 0 bases, with 6 bases between. Germline CDR1 reads MGHDK; CDR2 reads SYGVNS. The CDR3 length is 13 residues. CDR3 protein: CASRTDSYNEQFF. The DNA for the CDR3 is TGTGCCAGCAGAACTGACTCCTACAATGAGCAGTTCTTC.

This clone was seen only a few times. The chain has TRBV9 and TRBJ1-2; D possibly corresponds to TRBD1 (5 bases). From germline, CDR1 is SGDLS and CDR2 YYNGEE. Trimming took 0 bases from V and 8 from J, leaving 14 bases between them. The CDR3 is 14 residues long. The CDR3 here is CASSVGQGGVGYTF. The CDR3 DNA reads TGTGCCAGCAGCGTAGGGCAGGGCGGCGTAGGCTACACCTTC.

V gene TRBV9 combines with J gene TRBJ2-4; D is unclear. CDR1 is SGDLS and CDR2 is YYNGEE in the germline V gene. With 0 bases removed from V and 0 bases from J, the gap between germline ends came to 10 bases. This CDR3 contains 16 residues. The CDR3 bases are TGTGCCAGCAGCGTAGGGGCAGCCCTAGCCAAAAACATTCAGTACTTC. Its translation is CASSVGAALAKNIQYF.

This clone was recorded a few times. J is TRBJ1-3 and V is TRBV29-1; D is perhaps TRBD1 (5 bases). The CDR3 has 12 amino acids. Germline loops: CDR1 SQVTM, CDR2 ANQGSEA. The ends were cut back, 7 bases at V and 2 bases at J, with 9 bases in the middle. Here the CDR3 DNA reads TGCAGCGGGACAAAAACTGGAAACACCATATATTTT. Translated, it gives CSGTKTGNTIYF.

The sample holds a few counts of this clone. The J gene is TRBJ2-2, the V gene TRBV19; 7 nucleotides agree with TRBD1. Germline CDR1 and CDR2: LNHDA and SQIVND (reference sequence). Trimming took 7 bases from V and 1 from J; bases not matched to a gene: 9. The CDR3 covers 16 residues. CDR3 coding DNA: TGTGCCAGTACCCTCCCCCGGACAGGGAACACCGGGGAGCTGTTTTTT. Its protein is CASTLPRTGNTGELFF.